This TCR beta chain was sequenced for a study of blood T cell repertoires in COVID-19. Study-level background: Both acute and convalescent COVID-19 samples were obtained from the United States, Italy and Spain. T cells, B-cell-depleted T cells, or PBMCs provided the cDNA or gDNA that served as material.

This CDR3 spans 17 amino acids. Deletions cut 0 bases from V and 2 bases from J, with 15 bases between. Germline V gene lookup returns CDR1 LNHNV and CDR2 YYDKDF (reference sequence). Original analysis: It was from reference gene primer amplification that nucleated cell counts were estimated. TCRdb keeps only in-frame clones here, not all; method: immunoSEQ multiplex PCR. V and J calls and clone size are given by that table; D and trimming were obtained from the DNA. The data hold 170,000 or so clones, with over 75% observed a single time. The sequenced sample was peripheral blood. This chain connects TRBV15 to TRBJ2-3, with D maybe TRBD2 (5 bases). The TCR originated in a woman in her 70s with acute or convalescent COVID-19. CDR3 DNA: TGTGCCACCAGCAGAGATTCGTCTAGCCTAATCACAGATACGCAGTATTTT. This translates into CATSRDSSSLITDTQYF.